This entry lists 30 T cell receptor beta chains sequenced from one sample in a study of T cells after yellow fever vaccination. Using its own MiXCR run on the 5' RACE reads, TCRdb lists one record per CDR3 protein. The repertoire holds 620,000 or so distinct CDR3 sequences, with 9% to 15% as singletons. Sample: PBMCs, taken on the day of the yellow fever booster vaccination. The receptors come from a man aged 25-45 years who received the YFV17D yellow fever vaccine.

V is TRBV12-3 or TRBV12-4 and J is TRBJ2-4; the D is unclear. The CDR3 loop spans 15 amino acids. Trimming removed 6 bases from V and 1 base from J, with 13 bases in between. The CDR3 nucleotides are TGTGCCAGCAGGACCTATTCTGCTGCCAAAAACATTCAGTACTTC. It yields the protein CASRTYSAAKNIQYF.

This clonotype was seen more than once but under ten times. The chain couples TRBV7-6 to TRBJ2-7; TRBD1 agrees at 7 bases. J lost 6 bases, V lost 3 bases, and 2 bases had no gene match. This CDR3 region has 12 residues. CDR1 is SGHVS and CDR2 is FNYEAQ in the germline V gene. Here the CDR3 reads CASSFRQGEQYF. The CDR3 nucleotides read TGTGCCAGCAGCTTCCGACAGGGCGAGCAGTACTTC.

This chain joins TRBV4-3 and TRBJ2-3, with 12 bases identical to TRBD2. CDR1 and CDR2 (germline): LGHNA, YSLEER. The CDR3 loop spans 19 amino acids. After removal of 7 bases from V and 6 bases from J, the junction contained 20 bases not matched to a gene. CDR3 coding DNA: TGCGCCAGCAACCCCGGACTAGCGGGGAGAACAAAGGTCTTGGATACGCAGTATTTT. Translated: CASNPGLAGRTKVLDTQYF.

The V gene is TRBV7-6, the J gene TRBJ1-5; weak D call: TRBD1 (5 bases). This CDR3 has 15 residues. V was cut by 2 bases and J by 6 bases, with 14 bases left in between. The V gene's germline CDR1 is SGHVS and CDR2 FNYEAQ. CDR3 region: CASSLRAGDAQPQHF. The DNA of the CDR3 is TGTGCCAGCAGCTTAAGGGCGGGGGACGCTCAGCCCCAGCATTTT.

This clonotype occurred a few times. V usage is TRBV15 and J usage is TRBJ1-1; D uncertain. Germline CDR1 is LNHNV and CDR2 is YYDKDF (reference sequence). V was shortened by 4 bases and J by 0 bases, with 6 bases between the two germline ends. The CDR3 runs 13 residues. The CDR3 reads CATSTAMNTEAFF. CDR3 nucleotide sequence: TGTGCCACCAGCACGGCTATGAACACTGAAGCTTTCTTT.

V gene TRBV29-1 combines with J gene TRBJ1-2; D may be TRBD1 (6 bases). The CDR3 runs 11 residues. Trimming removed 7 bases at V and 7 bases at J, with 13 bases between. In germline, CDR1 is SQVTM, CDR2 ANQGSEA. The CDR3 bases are TGCAGCGGGCAGGGGACGAGTGGCTACACCTTC. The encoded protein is CSGQGTSGYTF.

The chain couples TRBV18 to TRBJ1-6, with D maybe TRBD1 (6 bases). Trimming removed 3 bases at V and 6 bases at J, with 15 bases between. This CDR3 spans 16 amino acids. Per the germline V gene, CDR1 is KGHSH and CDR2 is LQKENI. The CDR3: CASSPFGGRSNSPLHF. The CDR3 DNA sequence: TGTGCCAGCTCACCCTTCGGGGGGCGCAGTAATTCACCCCTCCACTTT. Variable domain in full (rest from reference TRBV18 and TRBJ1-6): NAGVMQNPRHLVRRRGQEARLRCSPMKGHSHVYWYRQLPEEGLKFMVYLQKENIIDESGMPKERFSAEFPKEGPSILRIQQVVRGDSAAYFCASSPFGGRSNSPLHFGNGTRLTVT.

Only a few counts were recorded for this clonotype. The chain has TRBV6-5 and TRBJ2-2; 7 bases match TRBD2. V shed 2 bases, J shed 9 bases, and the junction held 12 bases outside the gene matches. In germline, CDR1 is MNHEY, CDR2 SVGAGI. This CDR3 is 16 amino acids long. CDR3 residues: CASSYSPPGGSWELFF. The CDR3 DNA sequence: TGTGCCAGCAGTTACAGCCCCCCGGGCGGGAGCTGGGAGCTGTTTTTT.

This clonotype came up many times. The CDR3 coding sequence is TGTGCCAGCAGCGTAGGGTTGGGACTAGACACAGATACGCAGTATTTT. This sequence encodes CASSVGLGLDTDTQYF. This sequence joins TRBV9 and TRBJ2-3, with 8 bases identical to TRBD2. CDR3 length: 16 amino acids. The V gene's germline CDR1 is SGDLS and CDR2 YYNGEE. With V trimmed by 0 bases and J by 2 bases, 5 bases remained unmatched.

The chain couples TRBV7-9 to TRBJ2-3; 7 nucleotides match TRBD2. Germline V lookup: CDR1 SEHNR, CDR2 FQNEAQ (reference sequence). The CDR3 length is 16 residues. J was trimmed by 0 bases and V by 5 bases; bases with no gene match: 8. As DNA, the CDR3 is TGTGCCAGCAGCGACCCCCCTAGCGGCAGCACAGATACGCAGTATTTT. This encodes CASSDPPSGSTDTQYF.

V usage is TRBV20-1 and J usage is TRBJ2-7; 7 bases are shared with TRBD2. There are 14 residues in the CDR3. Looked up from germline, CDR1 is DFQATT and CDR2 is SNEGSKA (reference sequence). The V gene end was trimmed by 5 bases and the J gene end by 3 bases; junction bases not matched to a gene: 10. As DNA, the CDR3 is TGCAGTGCTGCGAGGCGGCGGGACTACTACGAGCAGTACTTC. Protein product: CSAARRRDYYEQYF.

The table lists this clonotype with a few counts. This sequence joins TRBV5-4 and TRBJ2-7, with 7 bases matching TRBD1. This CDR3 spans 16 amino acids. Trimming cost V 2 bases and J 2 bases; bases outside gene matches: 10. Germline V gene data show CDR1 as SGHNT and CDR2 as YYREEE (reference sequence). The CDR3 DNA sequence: TGTGCCAGCAGCTTTCAGTACCGGACAGGAGCCTACGAGCAGTACTTC. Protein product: CASSFQYRTGAYEQYF.

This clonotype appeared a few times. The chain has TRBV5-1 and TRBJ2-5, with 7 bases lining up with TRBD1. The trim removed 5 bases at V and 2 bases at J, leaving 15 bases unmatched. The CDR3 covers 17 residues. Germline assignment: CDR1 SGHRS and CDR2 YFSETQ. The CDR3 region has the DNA TGCGCCAGCAGGTTCTCGCCAACCGGGACAGTACAAGAGACCCAGTACTTC. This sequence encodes CASRFSPTGTVQETQYF.

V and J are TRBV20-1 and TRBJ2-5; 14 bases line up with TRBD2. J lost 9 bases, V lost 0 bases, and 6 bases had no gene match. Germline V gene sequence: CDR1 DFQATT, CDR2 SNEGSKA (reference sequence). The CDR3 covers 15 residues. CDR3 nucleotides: TGCAGTGCTAGAGATCTAGGGACTAGCGGGAGTCCCCAGTACTTC. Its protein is CSARDLGTSGSPQYF.

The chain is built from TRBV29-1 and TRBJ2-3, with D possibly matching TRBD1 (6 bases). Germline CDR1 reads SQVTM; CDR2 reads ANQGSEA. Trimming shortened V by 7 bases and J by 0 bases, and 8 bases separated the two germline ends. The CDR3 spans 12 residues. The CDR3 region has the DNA TGCAGCGCCGACAGGAGCACAGATACGCAGTATTTT. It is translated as CSADRSTDTQYF.

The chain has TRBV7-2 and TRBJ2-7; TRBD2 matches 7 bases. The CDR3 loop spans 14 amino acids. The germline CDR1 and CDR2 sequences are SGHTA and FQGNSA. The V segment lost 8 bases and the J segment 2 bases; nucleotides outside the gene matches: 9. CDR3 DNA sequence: TGTGCCAGCTCCCGCGGGAGTGTGGCCTACGAGCAGTACTTC. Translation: CASSRGSVAYEQYF.

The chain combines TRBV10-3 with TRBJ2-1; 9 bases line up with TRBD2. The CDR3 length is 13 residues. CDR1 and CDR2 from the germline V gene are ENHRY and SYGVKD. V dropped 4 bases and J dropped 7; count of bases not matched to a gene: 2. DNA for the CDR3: TGTGCCATCAGTGTAGCGGGAGTGAATGAGCAGTTCTTC. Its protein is CAISVAGVNEQFF.

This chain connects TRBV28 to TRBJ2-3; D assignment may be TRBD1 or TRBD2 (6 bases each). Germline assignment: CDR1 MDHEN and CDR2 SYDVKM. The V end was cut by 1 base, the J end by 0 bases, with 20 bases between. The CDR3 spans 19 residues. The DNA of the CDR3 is TGTGCCAGCAGTTTATTGCGAGGGGGTAAGCGGGTTAGCACAGATACGCAGTATTTT. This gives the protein CASSLLRGGKRVSTDTQYF.

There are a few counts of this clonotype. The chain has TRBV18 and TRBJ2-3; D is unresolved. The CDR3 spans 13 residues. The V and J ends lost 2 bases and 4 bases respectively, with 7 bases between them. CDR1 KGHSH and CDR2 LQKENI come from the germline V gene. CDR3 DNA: TGTGCCAGCTCACCAGAGGTTTCAGATACGCAGTATTTT. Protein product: CASSPEVSDTQYF.

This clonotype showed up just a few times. The CDR3 DNA sequence: TGCGCCAGCAGCCCCGGACCTGACTCCTACAATGAGCAGTTCTTC. This codes for CASSPGPDSYNEQFF. V gene TRBV4-3 combines with J gene TRBJ2-1; no clear D. This CDR3 comprises 15 residues. V was trimmed by 4 bases and J by 0 bases, leaving 10 bases between them. The germline CDR1 and CDR2 sequences are LGHNA and YSLEER.

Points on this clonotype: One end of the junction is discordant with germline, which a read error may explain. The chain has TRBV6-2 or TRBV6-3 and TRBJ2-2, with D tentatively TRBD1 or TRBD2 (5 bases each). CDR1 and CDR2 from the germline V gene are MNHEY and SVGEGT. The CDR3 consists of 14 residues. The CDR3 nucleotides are TGTGCCAGCACAAAGTGGGGGAACGCCGGGGAGCTGTTTTTT. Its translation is CASTKWGNAGELFF.

CDR3 in amino acids: CSPRSQETQYF. CDR3 in DNA: TGCAGTCCGCGGAGTCAAGAGACCCAGTACTTC. The rearrangement uses TRBV20-1 and TRBJ2-5; D gene uncertain. Per germline, CDR1 DFQATT and CDR2 SNEGSKA (reference sequence). The CDR3 has 11 amino acids. The ends were cut back, 8 bases at V and 2 bases at J, with 9 bases in the middle.

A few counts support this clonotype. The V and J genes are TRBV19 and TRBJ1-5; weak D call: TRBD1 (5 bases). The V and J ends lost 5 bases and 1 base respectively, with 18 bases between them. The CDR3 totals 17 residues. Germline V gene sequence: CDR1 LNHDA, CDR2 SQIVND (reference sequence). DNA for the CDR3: TGTGCCAGTAGTGGTACCGGGACGGCGAGCAGCAATCAGCCCCAGCATTTT. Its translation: CASSGTGTASSNQPQHF.

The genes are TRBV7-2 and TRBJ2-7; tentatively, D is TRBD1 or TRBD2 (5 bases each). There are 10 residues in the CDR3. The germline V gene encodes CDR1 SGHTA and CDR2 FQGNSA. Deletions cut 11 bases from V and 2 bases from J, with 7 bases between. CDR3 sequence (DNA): TGTGCCGGGACGCCCTACGAGCAGTACTTC. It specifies CAGTPYEQYF.

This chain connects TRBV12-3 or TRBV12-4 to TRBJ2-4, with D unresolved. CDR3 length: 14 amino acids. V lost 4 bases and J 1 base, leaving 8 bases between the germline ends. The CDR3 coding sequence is TGTGCCAGCAGTTGGACGAGGGCCAAAAACATTCAGTACTTC. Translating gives CASSWTRAKNIQYF.

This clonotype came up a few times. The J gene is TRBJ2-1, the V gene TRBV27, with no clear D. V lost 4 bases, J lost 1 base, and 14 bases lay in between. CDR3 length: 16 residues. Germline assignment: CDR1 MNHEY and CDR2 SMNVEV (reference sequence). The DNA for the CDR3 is TGTGCCAGCAGTTCGCAACATAGTGCGTCCTACAATGAGCAGTTCTTC. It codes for CASSSQHSASYNEQFF.

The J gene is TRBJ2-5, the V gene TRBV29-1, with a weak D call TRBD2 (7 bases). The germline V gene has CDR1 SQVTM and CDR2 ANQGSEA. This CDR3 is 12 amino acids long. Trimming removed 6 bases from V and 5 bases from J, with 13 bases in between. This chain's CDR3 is CSVPRGAETQYF. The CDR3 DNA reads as TGCAGCGTCCCACGGGGGGCGGAGACCCAGTACTTC.

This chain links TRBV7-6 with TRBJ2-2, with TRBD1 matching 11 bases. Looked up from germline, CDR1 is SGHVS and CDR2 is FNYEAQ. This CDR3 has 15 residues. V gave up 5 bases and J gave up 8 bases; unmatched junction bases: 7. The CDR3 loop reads CASSPDRGRLGELFF. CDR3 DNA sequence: TGTGCCAGCAGCCCGGACAGGGGGCGCCTAGGGGAGCTGTTTTTT.

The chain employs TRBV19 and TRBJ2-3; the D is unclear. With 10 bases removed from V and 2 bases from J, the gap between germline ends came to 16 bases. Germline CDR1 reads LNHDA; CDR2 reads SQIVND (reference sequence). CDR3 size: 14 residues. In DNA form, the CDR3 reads TGTGCCACCCAGTTCCGGAGCCTCACAGATACGCAGTATTTT. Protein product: CATQFRSLTDTQYF.

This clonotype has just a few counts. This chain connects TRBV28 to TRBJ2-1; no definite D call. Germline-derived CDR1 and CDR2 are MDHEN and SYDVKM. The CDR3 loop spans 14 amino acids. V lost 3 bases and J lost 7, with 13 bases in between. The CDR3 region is CASSFVNALNEQFF. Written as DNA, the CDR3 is TGTGCCAGCAGTTTCGTGAACGCGCTAAATGAGCAGTTCTTC.